The entry below describes one T cell receptor (beta chain). Its antigen is currently unknown. The data were taken from a study of long-term antiretroviral therapy in people with HIV. Study-wide context: The study's earliest collections predate the 2015 immediate-ART recommendation by about a decade.

Study-level results: Post-ART, diversity grew, though it stayed under transplant donor control levels. CDR3 lengths in HIV samples spanned a narrower range than controls.

The CDR3 is 13 amino acids. The trim removed 6 bases at V and 2 bases at J, leaving 2 bases unmatched. CDR1 and CDR2 from the germline V gene are SNHLY and FYNNEI. At survey level, the immunoSEQ assay was run in its v3.0 version. Each sample aimed for roughly 40,000-50,000 sequenced T-cell genomes. Clones were read by immunoSEQ multiplex PCR, and TCRdb kept only the in-frame ones, dropping some. The sample includes 34,000 or so clones, around 94% of them seen just once. This clonotype was obtained from a woman in her fifties or sixties with HIV. J is TRBJ1-1 and V is TRBV2; 8 bases are a match to TRBD1. Sequencing used unsorted PBMCs, obtained just over 5 years after starting antiretroviral therapy. The CDR3 bases are TGTGCCAGCAGGGGGACAGGTAACACTGAAGCTTTCTTT. Protein product: CASRGTGNTEAFF.